This T cell receptor beta chain was identified during a study of CD8 T cells in ankylosing spondylitis. Study findings and constraints: The study identified a TCR beta motif of several highly homologous variants that appeared characteristic of ankylosing spondylitis blood. Researchers report that disease-linked clones proved CD8+ and relatively rare in peripheral blood.

The CDR3 loop spans 14 amino acids. The germline V gene has CDR1 LGHDT and CDR2 YNNKEL (reference sequence). V gave up 4 bases and J gave up 4 bases, with 13 bases separating them. Quantitative 5'-RACE with molecular barcodes generated TCR beta libraries. TCRdb recomputed calls from the 5' RACE reads with MiXCR, one row per CDR3 protein. Among about 460,000 distinct CDR3 sequences listed, 5.3% were seen once. This clonotype was counted ten times or more. Its antigen is currently unknown. This TCR was sampled from a male donor with ankylosing spondylitis. Specimen: blood, either unsorted or a sorted T cell fraction (not recorded which). The chain combines TRBV3-1 with TRBJ1-2, with unresolved D. The CDR3 sequence is CASSLSGPVYGYTF. The CDR3 bases are TGTGCCAGCAGCCTCTCCGGGCCCGTCTATGGCTACACCTTC.